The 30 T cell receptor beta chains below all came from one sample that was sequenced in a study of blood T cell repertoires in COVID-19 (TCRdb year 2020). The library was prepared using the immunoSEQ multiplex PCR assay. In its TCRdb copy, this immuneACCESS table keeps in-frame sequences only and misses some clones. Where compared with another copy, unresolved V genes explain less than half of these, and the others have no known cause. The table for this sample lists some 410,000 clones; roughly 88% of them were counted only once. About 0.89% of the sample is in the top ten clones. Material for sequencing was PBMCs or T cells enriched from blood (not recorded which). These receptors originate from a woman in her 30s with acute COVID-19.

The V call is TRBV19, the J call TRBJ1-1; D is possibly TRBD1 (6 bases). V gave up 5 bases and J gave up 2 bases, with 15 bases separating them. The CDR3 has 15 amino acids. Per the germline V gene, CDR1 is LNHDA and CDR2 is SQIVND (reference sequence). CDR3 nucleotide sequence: TGTGCCAGTAGTCCCCCAGGGGCGCAAAACACTGAAGCTTTCTTT. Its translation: CASSPPGAQNTEAFF.

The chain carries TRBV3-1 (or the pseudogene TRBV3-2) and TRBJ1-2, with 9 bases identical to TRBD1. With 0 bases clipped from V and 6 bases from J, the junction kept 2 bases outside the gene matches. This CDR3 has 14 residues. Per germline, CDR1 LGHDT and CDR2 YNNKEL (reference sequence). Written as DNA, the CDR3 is TGTGCCAGCAGCCAAGAGGGGACAGGGAATGGCTACACCTTC. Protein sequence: CASSQEGTGNGYTF.

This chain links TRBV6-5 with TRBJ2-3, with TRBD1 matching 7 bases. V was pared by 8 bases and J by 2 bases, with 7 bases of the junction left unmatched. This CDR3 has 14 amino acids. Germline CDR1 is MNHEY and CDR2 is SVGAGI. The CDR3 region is CASSPGTATDTQYF. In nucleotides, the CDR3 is TGTGCCAGCTCCCCCGGGACAGCCACAGATACGCAGTATTTT.

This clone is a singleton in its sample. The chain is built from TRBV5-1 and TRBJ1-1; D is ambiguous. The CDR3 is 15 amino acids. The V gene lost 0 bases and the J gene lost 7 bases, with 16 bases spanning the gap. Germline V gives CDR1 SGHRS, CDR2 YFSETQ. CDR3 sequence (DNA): TGCGCCAGCAGCTTGGCGACTACCCTTTGGGGTGAAGCTTTCTTT. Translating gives CASSLATTLWGEAFF.

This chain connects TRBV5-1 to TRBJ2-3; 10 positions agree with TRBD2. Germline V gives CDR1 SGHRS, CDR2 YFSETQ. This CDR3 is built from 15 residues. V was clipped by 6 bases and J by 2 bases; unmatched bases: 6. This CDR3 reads CASKALAGDTDTQYF. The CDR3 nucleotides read TGCGCCAGCAAGGCCCTAGCGGGGGACACAGATACGCAGTATTTT.

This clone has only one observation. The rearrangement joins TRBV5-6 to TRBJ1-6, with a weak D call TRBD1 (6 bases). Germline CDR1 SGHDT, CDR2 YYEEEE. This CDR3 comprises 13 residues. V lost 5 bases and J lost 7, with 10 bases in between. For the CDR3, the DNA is TGTGCCAGCAGACAGGGAATCAATTCACCCCTCCACTTT. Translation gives CASRQGINSPLHF.

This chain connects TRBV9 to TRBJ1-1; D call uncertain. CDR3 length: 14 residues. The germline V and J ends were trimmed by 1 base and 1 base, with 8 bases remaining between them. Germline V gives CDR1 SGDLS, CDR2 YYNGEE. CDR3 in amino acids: CASSVNTGNTEAFF. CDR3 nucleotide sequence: TGTGCCAGCAGCGTAAATACGGGGAACACTGAAGCTTTCTTT.

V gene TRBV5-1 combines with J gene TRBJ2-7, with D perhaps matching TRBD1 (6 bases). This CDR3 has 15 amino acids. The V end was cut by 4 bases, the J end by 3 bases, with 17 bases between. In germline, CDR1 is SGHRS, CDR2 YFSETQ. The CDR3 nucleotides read TGCGCCAGCAGCGCTGGACAGCCAGACCGCTACGAGCAGTACTTC. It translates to CASSAGQPDRYEQYF.

This chain's CDR3 is CASSFPFRGRLNNEQFF. For the CDR3, the DNA is TGTGCCAGCAGCTTCCCCTTCAGGGGGCGCTTAAACAATGAGCAGTTCTTC. The chain employs TRBV11-2 and TRBJ2-1, with TRBD1 matching 8 bases. The CDR3 is made up of 17 amino acids. J was trimmed by 5 bases and V by 3 bases; bases with no gene match: 12. Germline V gene data show CDR1 as SGHAT and CDR2 as FQNNGV.

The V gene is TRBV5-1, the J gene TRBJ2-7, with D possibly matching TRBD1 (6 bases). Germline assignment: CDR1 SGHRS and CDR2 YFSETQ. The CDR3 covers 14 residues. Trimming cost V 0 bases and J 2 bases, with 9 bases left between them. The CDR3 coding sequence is TGCGCCAGCAGCTTGGAGGGGGAGCCCTACGAGCAGTACTTC. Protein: CASSLEGEPYEQYF. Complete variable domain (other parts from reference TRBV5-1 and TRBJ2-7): KAGVTQTPRYLIKTRGQQVTLSCSPISGHRSVSWYQQTPGQGLQFLFEYFSETQRNKGNFPGRFSGRQFSNSRSEMNVSTLELGDSALYLCASSLEGEPYEQYFGPGTRLTVT.

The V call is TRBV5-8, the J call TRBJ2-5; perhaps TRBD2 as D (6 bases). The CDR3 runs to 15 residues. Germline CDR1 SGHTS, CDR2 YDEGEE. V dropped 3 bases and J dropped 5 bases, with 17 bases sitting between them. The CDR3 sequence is CASSSNPGSWETQYF. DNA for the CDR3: TGTGCCAGCAGCTCCAATCCCGGGAGTTGGGAGACCCAGTACTTC.

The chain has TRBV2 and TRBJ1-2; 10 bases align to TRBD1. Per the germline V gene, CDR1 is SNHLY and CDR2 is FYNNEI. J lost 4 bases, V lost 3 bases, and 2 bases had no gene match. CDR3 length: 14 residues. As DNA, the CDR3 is TGTGCCAGCAGTGAGGACAGGGGGGTCTATGGCTACACCTTC. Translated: CASSEDRGVYGYTF. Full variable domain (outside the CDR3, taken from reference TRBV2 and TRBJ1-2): EPEVTQTPSHQVTQMGQEVILRCVPISNHLYFYWYRQILGQKVEFLVSFYNNEISEKSEIFDDQFSVERPDGSNFTLKIRSTKLEDSAMYFCASSEDRGVYGYTFGSGTRLTVV.

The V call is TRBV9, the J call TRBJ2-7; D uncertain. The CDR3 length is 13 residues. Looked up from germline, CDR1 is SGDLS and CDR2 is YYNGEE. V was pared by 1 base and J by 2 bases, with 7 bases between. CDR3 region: CASSVSDTYEQYF. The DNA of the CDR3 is TGTGCCAGCAGCGTATCTGACACCTACGAGCAGTACTTC.

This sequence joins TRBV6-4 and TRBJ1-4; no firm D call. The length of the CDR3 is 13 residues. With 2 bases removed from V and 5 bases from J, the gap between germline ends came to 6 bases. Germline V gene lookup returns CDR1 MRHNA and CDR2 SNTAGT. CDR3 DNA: TGTGCCAGCAGTGACAATGCGAATGAAAAACTGTTTTTT. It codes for CASSDNANEKLFF.

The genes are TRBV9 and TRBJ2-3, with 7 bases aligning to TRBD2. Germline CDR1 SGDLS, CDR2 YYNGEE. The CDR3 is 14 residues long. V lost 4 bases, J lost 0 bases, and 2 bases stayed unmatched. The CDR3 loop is CASSPAGSTDTQYF. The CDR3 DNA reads TGTGCCAGCAGCCCAGCGGGGAGCACAGATACGCAGTATTTT. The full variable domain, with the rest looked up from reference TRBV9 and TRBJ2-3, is DSGVTQTPKHLITATGQRVTLRCSPRSGDLSVYWYQQSLDQGLQFLIQYYNGEERAKGNILERFSAQQFPDLHSELNLSSLELGDSALYFCASSPAGSTDTQYFGPGTRLTVL.

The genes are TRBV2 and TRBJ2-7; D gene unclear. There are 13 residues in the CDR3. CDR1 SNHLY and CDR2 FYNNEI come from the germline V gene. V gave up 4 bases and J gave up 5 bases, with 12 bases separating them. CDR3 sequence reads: CASSVRVWDEQYF. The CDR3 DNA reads TGTGCCAGCAGTGTTCGGGTCTGGGACGAGCAGTACTTC.

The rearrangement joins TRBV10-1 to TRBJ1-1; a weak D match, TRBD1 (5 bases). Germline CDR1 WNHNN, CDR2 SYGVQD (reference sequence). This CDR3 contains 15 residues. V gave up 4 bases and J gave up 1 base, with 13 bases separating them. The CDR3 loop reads CASSAAGLGNTEAFF. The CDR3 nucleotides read TGCGCCAGCAGTGCCGCGGGACTGGGGAACACTGAAGCTTTCTTT.

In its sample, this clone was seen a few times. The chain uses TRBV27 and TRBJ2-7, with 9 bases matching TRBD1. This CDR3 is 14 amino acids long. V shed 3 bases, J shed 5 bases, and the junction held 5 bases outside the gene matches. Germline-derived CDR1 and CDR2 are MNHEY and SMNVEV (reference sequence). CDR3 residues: CASSLLDRGNEQYF. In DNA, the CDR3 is TGTGCCAGCAGTTTGCTCGACAGGGGGAACGAGCAGTACTTC.

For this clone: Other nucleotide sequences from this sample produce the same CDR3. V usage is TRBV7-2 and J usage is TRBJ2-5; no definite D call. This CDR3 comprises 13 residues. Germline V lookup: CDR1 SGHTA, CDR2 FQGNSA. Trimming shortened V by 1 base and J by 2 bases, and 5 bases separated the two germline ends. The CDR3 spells CASSLVRQETQYF. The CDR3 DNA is TGTGCCAGCAGCTTAGTGCGGCAAGAGACCCAGTACTTC. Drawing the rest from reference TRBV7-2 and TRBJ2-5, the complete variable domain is GAGVSQSPSNKVTEKGKDVELRCDPISGHTALYWYRQSLGQGLEFLIYFQGNSAPDKSGLPSDRFSAERTGGSVSTLTIQRTQQEDSAVYLCASSLVRQETQYFGPGTRLLVL.

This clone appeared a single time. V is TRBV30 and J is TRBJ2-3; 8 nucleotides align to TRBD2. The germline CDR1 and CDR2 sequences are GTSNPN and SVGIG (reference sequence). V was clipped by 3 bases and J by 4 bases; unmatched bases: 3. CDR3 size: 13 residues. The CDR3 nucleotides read TGTGCCTGGAGCGGGGGGGCCGCAGATACGCAGTATTTT. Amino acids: CAWSGGAADTQYF.

This CDR3 reads CASSSRTSGGSTDTQYF. The CDR3 coding sequence is TGCGCCAGCAGCTCCAGGACTAGCGGGGGGAGCACAGATACGCAGTATTTT. V gene TRBV5-1 combines with J gene TRBJ2-3; TRBD2 aligns across 14 bases. The J segment lost 0 bases and the V segment lost 3 bases, leaving 3 bases of the junction unmatched. Germline V gene sequence: CDR1 SGHRS, CDR2 YFSETQ. The CDR3 covers 17 residues.

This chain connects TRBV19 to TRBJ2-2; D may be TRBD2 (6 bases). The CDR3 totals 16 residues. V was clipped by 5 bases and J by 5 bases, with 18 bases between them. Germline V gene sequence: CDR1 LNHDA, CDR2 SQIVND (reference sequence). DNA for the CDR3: TGTGCCAGTAGTCCCCAGCCGGTGGCGGGAACCGGGGAGCTGTTTTTT. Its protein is CASSPQPVAGTGELFF.

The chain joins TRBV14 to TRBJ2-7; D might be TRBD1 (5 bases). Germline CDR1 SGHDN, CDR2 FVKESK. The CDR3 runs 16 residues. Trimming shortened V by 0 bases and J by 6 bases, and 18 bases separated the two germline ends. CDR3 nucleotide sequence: TGTGCCAGCAGCCAAGATATCCAGGGTTATGCCTCCGAGCAGTACTTC. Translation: CASSQDIQGYASEQYF.

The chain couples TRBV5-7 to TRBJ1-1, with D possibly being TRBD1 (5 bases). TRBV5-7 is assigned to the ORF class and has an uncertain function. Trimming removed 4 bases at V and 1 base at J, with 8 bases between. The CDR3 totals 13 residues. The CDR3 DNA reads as TGTGCCAGCAGCGACAGCCCGAACACTGAAGCTTTCTTT. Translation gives CASSDSPNTEAFF.

CDR3: CASSQEKSGNEKLFF. In DNA, the CDR3 is TGTGCCAGCAGCCAAGAAAAGTCAGGGAATGAAAAACTGTTTTTT. The rearrangement links TRBV3-1 (or the pseudogene TRBV3-2) to TRBJ1-4; the D gene is possibly TRBD1 (5 bases). Per germline, CDR1 LGHDT and CDR2 YNNKEL (reference sequence). The germline V and J ends were trimmed by 0 bases and 5 bases, with 10 bases remaining between them. This CDR3 contains 15 residues.

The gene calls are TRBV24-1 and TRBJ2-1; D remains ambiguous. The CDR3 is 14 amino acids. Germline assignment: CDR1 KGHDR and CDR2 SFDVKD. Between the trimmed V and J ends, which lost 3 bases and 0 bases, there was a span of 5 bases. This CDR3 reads CATSDPSSYNEQFF. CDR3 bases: TGTGCCACCAGTGATCCCAGCTCCTACAATGAGCAGTTCTTC.

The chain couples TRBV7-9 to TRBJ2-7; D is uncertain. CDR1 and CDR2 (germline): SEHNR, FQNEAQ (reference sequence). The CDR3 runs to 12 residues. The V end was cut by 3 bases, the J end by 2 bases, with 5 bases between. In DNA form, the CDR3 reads TGTGCCAGCAGCTTTTTAGCCTACGAGCAGTACTTC. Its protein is CASSFLAYEQYF.

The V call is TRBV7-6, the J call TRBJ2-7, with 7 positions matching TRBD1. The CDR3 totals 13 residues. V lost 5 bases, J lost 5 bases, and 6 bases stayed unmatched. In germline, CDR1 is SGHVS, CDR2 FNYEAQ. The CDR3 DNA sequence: TGTGCCAGCAGCCCGGAGACAGGGAACGAGCAGTACTTC. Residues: CASSPETGNEQYF.

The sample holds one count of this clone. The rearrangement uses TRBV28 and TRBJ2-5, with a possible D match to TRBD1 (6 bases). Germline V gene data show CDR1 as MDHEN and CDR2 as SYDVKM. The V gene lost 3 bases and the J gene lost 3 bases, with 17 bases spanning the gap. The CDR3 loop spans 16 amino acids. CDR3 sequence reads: CASSFPRLGGKETQYF. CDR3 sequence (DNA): TGTGCCAGCAGTTTCCCTCGTTTAGGGGGTAAAGAGACCCAGTACTTC.

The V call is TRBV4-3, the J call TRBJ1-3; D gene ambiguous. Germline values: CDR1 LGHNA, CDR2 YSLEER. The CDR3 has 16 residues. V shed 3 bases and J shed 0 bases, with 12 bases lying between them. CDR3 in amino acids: CASSQSGINSGNTIYF. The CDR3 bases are TGCGCCAGCAGCCAGTCCGGGATCAACTCTGGAAACACCATATATTTT.